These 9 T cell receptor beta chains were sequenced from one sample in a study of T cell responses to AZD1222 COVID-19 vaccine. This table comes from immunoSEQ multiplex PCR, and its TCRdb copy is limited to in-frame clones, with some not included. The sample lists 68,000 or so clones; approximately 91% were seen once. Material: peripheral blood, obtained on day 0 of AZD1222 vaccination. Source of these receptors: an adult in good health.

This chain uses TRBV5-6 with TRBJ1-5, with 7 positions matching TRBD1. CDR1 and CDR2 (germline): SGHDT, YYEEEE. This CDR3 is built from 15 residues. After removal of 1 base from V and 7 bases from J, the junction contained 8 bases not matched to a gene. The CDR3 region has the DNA TGTGCCAGCAGCTTGTGGGCAGGGGGGAGGCAGCCCCAGCATTTT. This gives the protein CASSLWAGGRQPQHF.

The CDR3 is CASSSLGVTLNTEAFF. Written as DNA, the CDR3 is TGTGCCAGCAGTTCGTTGGGCGTTACCTTGAACACTGAAGCTTTCTTT. The V gene is TRBV28, the J gene TRBJ1-1; no definite D call. Trimming removed 4 bases at V and 0 bases at J, with 15 bases between. The CDR3 runs 16 residues. CDR1 is MDHEN and CDR2 is SYDVKM in the germline V gene.

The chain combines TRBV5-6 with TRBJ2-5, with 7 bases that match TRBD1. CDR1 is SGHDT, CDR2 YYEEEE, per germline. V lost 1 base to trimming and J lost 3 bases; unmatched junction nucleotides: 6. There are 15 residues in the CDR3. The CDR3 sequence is CASSLWPGQKETQYF. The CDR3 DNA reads TGTGCCAGCAGCTTGTGGCCGGGACAGAAAGAGACCCAGTACTTC.

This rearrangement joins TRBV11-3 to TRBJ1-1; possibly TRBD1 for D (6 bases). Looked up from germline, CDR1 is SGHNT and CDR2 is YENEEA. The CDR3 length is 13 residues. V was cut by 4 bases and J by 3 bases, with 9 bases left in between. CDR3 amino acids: CASSSNRDTEAFF. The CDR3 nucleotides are TGTGCCAGCAGCTCAAACAGGGACACTGAAGCTTTCTTT.

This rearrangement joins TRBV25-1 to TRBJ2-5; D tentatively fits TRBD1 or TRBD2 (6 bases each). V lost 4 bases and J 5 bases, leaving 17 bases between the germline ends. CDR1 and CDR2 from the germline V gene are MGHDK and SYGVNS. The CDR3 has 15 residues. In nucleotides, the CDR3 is TGTGCCAGCAGTGTCCCGAGGGGGAGCGGGGAGACCCAGTACTTC. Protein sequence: CASSVPRGSGETQYF.

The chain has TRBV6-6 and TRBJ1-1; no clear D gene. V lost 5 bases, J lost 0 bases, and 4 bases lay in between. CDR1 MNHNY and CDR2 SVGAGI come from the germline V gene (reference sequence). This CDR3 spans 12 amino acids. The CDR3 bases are TGTGCCAGCAGTCTGATGAACACTGAAGCTTTCTTT. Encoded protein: CASSLMNTEAFF.

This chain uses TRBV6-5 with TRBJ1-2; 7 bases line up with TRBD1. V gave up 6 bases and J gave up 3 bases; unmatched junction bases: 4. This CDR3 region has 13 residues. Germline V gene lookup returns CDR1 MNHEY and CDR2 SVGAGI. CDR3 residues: CASSPQGDYGYTF. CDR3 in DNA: TGTGCCAGCAGCCCCCAGGGGGACTATGGCTACACCTTC.

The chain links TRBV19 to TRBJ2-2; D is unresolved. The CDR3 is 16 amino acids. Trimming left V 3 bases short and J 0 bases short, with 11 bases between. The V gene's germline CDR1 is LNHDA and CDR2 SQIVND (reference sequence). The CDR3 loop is CASSIVPNPNTGELFF. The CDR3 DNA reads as TGTGCCAGTAGTATCGTCCCCAACCCGAACACCGGGGAGCTGTTTTTT. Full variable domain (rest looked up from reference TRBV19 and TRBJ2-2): DGGITQSPKYLFRKEGQNVTLSCEQNLNHDAMYWYRQDPGQGLRLIYYSQIVNDFQKGDIAEGYSVSREKKESFPLTVTSAQKNPTAFYLCASSIVPNPNTGELFFGEGSRLTVL.

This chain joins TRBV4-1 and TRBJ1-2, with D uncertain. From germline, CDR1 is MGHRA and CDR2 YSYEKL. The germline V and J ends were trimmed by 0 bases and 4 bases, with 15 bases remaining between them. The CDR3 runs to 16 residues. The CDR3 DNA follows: TGCGCCAGCAGCCAAGAAATGAACAGACGTTCCTATGGCTACACCTTC. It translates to CASSQEMNRRSYGYTF.